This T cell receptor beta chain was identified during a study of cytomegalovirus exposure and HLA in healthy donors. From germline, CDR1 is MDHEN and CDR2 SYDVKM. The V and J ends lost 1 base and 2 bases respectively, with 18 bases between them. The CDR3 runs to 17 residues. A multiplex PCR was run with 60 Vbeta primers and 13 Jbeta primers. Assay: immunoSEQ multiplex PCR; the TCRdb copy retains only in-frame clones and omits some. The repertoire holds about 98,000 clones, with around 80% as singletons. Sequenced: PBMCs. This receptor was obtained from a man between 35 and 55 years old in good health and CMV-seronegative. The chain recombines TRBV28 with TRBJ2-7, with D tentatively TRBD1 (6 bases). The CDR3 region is CASSLSPTGIRTYEQYF. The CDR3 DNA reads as TGTGCCAGCAGTTTATCCCCTACAGGGATTAGGACCTACGAGCAGTACTTC.